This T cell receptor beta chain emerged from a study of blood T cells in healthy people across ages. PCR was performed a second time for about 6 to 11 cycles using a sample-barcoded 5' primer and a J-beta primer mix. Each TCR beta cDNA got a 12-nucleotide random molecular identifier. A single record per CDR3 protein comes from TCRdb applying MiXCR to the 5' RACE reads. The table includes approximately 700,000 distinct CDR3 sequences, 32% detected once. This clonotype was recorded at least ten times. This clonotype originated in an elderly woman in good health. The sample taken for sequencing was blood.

CDR3: CASSLTGGDPLHF. The CDR3 DNA reads as TGTGCCAGCAGCTTAACGGGTGGGGACCCCCTCCACTTT. The chain employs TRBV7-3 and TRBJ1-6, with a tentative D call TRBD1 (5 bases). Germline values: CDR1 SGHTA, CDR2 FQGTGA. The CDR3 sequence is 13 residues long. The V end lost 0 bases, the J end lost 13 bases, and 10 bases lay between the germline ends. The full variable domain, with the rest looked up from reference TRBV7-3 and TRBJ1-6, is GAGVSQTPSNKVTEKGKYVELRCDPISGHTALYWYRQSLGQGPEFLIYFQGTGAADDSGLPNDRFFAVRPEGSVSTLKIQRTERGDSAVYLCASSLTGGDPLHFGNGTRLTVT.